Listed below are T cell receptor beta chains from one sample, sequenced in a study of shared clonotypes between healthy human individuals. TCRdb's table, derived via immunoSEQ multiplex PCR, lists solely in-frame clones and lacks some. The data hold 2 million to 3 million clones, with roughly 93% observed a single time. Sequences were obtained from naive CD4+ T cells from PBMCs. The source is a man between 18 and 35 years old in good health. Some clones in this sample may be carry-over from other donors' samples. The conserved cysteine and the conserved F or W are not part of the CDR3 here. D genes are given only for firm matches.

D gene	J gene	V gene	CDR3 protein
NA	TRBJ2-1	TRBV7-3	ASSKGTGDLNNEQF
TRBD1	TRBJ1-2	TRBV6-4	ASSPPGQRSNYGYT
TRBD2	TRBJ2-7	TRBV19	ASSTLAGFSEQY
NA	TRBJ2-7	TRBV18	ASSLDSRMGSYEQY
NA	NA	TRBV7-9	ASSLLPGPYEQY
TRBD2	TRBJ2-3	TRBV5-1	ASSYTSGRASDTQY
TRBD2	TRBJ2-5	TRBV11-3	ASSRGRASGYQETQY
TRBD1	TRBJ1-2	TRBV19	ASSMSAPAGTGNGYT
TRBD1	TRBJ2-7	TRBV19	ASSTRDRADEQY
NA	TRBJ1-5	TRBV28	ATGTSNSNQPQH
TRBD2	TRBJ2-1	TRBV18	ASSPVAGGYNEQF
TRBD1	TRBJ2-4	TRBV19	ASSISTGQNIQY
TRBD2	TRBJ2-7	TRBV9	ASSFGLAHYEQY
TRBD2	TRBJ2-1	TRBV4-2	ASSQAGGGSYNEQF
NA	TRBJ2-1	TRBV9	ASSVDGSVYNEQF
NA	TRBJ2-7	TRBV15	ATSLGRDLPYEQY
NA	TRBJ2-1	TRBV4-1	ASSRTNDEQF
TRBD2	TRBJ2-7	TRBV10-3	AIRTGTSVYEQY
TRBD2	TRBJ2-3	TRBV5-1	ASSSAGSTDTQY
NA	TRBJ2-1	TRBV30	AWSSNIGNEQF
TRBD2	TRBJ2-1	TRBV27	ASSLGLAGVNEQF
TRBD1	TRBJ2-5	TRBV7-2	ASSPRDRAVVAQY
NA	TRBJ1-5	TRBV15	ATSRGREGRNQPQH
TRBD2	TRBJ2-5	TRBV23-1	ASSPGTSGRMAQGGETQY
TRBD2	TRBJ2-7	TRBV5-1	ASSLVVAGGYEQY
NA	TRBJ2-1	TRBV21-1	ASSKQAMDRGQSQSSYNEQF
NA	TRBJ2-2	TRBV11-3	ASSSRGRGSTGELF
TRBD2	TRBJ2-5	TRBV5-1	ASSLGPASGETQY